The 13 T cell receptor beta chains below come from one sample, sequenced in a study of immune cell composition in non-small cell lung cancer. The normal lung sample lay at least 3 cm, and maximally far, from the tumour. Only in-frame clones appear in the TCRdb table, and some are missing; sequencing was by immunoSEQ multiplex PCR. Of about 3,100 clones in the sample, around 79% are singletons; the top ten hold under 30%. The specimen sequenced was non-adjacent lung tissue. All receptors come from a human donor with non-small cell lung cancer.

The chain joins TRBV9 to TRBJ2-1, with TRBD2 identical over 7 bases. CDR1 and CDR2 (germline): SGDLS, YYNGEE. There are 16 residues in the CDR3. V lost 0 bases and J lost 2; bases outside the gene matches: 5. The CDR3 reads CASSVDAGRAYNEQFF. CDR3 sequence (DNA): TGTGCCAGCAGCGTAGACGCGGGGAGGGCCTACAATGAGCAGTTCTTC.

The rearrangement uses TRBV29-1 and TRBJ2-7, with 12 nucleotides matching TRBD1. The CDR3 length is 13 residues. The V and J ends lost 4 bases and 4 bases, in that order; junction bases with no gene match: 2. Germline V lookup: CDR1 SQVTM, CDR2 ANQGSEA. CDR3 nucleotides: TGCAGCGTTGTGGGACAGGGGGCTTACGAGCAGTACGTC. Its translation: CSVVGQGAYEQYV.

This clone came up once. The V call is TRBV10-3, the J call TRBJ2-7, with 12 bases lining up with TRBD1. Germline values: CDR1 ENHRY, CDR2 SYGVKD. The CDR3 is made up of 14 amino acids. V shed 4 bases, J shed 5 bases, and the junction held 3 bases outside the gene matches. The CDR3 DNA sequence: TGTGCCATCAGTGGGGGACAGGGGGCCGACGAGCAGTACTTC. As protein: CAISGGQGADEQYF.

This CDR3 reads CASSHPVGAGVGETQYF. DNA of the CDR3: TGCGCCAGCAGCCACCCCGTAGGTGCGGGAGTAGGGGAGACCCAGTACTTC. The V and J genes are TRBV4-1 and TRBJ2-5, with 7 bases identical to TRBD2. Germline-derived CDR1 and CDR2 are MGHRA and YSYEKL. Unmatched junction bases numbered 15, after V lost 3 bases and J lost 5 bases. The CDR3 consists of 17 residues.

CDR3 sequence: CASSSSGLAEQYV. Here the CDR3 DNA reads TGTGCCAGCAGCTCCTCTGGACTAGCGGAGCAGTACGTC. The J gene is TRBJ2-7, the V gene TRBV11-2; 9 nucleotides agree with TRBD2. Germline values: CDR1 SGHAT, CDR2 FQNNGV. The CDR3 spans 13 residues. V gave up 4 bases and J gave up 7 bases; unmatched junction bases: 5.

To note about this clone: A junction end diverges from the germline sequence, so it may reflect a read error. The chain carries TRBV27 and TRBJ2-2, with a possible D match to TRBD2 (5 bases). The CDR3 contains 14 residues. Germline CDR1 and CDR2: MNHEY and SMNVEV (reference sequence). CDR3 in amino acids: CASGGYTNAGELFF. The CDR3 DNA reads as TGTGCCAGCGGAGGTTACACGAACGCCGGGGAGCTGTTTTTT.

This chain uses TRBV11-2 with TRBJ2-2, with 13 bases identical to TRBD2. CDR1 and CDR2 (germline): SGHAT, FQNNGV. V trimming: 2 bases; J trimming: 3 bases; junction bases outside the gene matches: 6. There are 18 residues in the CDR3. CDR3 sequence: CASSLRLAGGQDTGELFF. CDR3 DNA: TGTGCCAGCAGCTTAAGACTAGCGGGAGGTCAAGACACCGGGGAGCTGTTTTTT.

The chain couples TRBV19 to TRBJ2-2, with D possibly being TRBD2 (5 bases). The CDR3 covers 15 residues. Trimming stripped 4 bases from V and 1 base from J, with 10 bases between. Germline values: CDR1 LNHDA, CDR2 SQIVND (reference sequence). The CDR3: CASSKSGVNTGELFF. CDR3 bases: TGTGCCAGTAGTAAGAGCGGAGTGAACACCGGGGAGCTGTTTTTT. The full variable domain, its missing parts supplied by reference TRBV19 and TRBJ2-2, is DGGITQSPKYLFRKEGQNVTLSCEQNLNHDAMYWYRQDPGQGLRLIYYSQIVNDFQKGDIAEGYSVSREKKESFPLTVTSAQKNPTAFYLCASSKSGVNTGELFFGEGSRLTVL.

This clone was seen a few times. V usage is TRBV5-6 and J usage is TRBJ1-1; D is ambiguous. Trimming pared 2 bases from V and 0 bases from J, leaving 2 bases between. Germline CDR1 and CDR2: SGHDT and YYEEEE. CDR3 length equals 12 residues. The CDR3 spells CASSFMNTEAFF. The CDR3 bases are TGTGCCAGCAGCTTTATGAACACTGAAGCTTTCTTT.

The rearrangement joins TRBV19 to TRBJ2-3; no clear D gene. The CDR3 loop spans 13 amino acids. Trimming removed 7 bases from V and 3 bases from J, with 11 bases in between. Germline CDR1 reads LNHDA; CDR2 reads SQIVND (reference sequence). The chain's CDR3 is CASNPSRTDTQYF. The CDR3 DNA reads TGTGCCAGTAACCCTAGTAGGACAGATACGCAGTATTTT.

CDR3 nucleotide sequence: TGCGCCAGCAGTTTGCCAGGGGGTCGGAGGGCTGAAGCTTTCTTT. This codes for CASSLPGGRRAEAFF. The chain uses TRBV10-2 and TRBJ1-1, with 7 bases fitting TRBD1. Germline V gene sequence: CDR1 WSHSY, CDR2 SAAADI. J was trimmed by 6 bases and V by 5 bases; bases with no gene match: 12. The CDR3 consists of 15 residues.

The chain is built from TRBV1 and TRBJ1-5; the table's D call, TRBD1, was not checked against the DNA. TRBV1 constitutes a pseudogene. CDR3 length equals 14 residues. The DNA of the CDR3 is TGCACCAGCAGCCTGGACAGGGGCAATCAGCCCCAGCATTTT. Translated: CTSSLDRGNQPQHF.

The chain has TRBV9 and TRBJ1-2, with D maybe TRBD1 (5 bases). V shed 4 bases and J shed 5 bases, with 15 bases lying between them. The CDR3 length is 14 residues. Germline CDR1 is SGDLS and CDR2 is YYNGEE. CDR3 in DNA: TGTGCCAGCAGCCCCTCCGGGGAGGGGTATGGCTACACCTTC. Encoded protein: CASSPSGEGYGYTF.